Here is one T cell receptor (beta chain) with its context. Its antigen is currently unknown. The data were taken from a study of cytomegalovirus exposure and HLA in healthy donors. Overall study findings and caveats: One later analysis reportedly identified an Asian-associated ancestry cluster that showed fewer N-insertions than the roughly 640-donor mean. It was likely that a cluster of highly shared sequence variants was a sequencing artifact.

The germline CDR1 and CDR2 sequences are SGHTS and YDEGEE. There are 16 residues in the CDR3. V lost 3 bases, J lost 4 bases, and 7 bases stayed unmatched. PCR employed 60 Vbeta and 13 Jbeta primers. The repertoire was sequenced with immunoSEQ multiplex PCR; TCRdb's copy has only in-frame clones and lacks some. The profile covers 150,000 to 200,000 clones, with more than 65% appearing a single time and 1.6% taken by the ten largest. This chain links TRBV5-8 with TRBJ2-1; 10 nucleotides line up with TRBD2. The specimen was PBMCs. The receptor comes from a woman aged 25 to 39 in good health and CMV-seronegative. CDR3 DNA: TGTGCCAGCAGCTCCGGACTAGCGGATACATACAATGAGCAGTTCTTC. Encoded protein: CASSSGLADTYNEQFF.